The entry that follows covers one TCR beta chain sequence. UMI labels and 5' RACE were used to prepare the TRB cDNA libraries. TCRdb derives one entry per CDR3 protein from the 5' RACE reads, leaving out DNA. This sample lists approximately 83,000 distinct CDR3 sequences; its ten largest clones have over 1.5%. This sample stems from a study of CXCR3-negative and CXCR3-positive naive CD8 T cells. The length of the CDR3 is 13 residues. From germline, CDR1 is MNHGY and CDR2 SVAAGI. The sequenced sample was naive CXCR3- CD8+ T cells from blood. Subset given: CD45RO-CCR7+CD27+CD95- naive CD8+ T cells lacking CXCR3 (TNR3-). The V call is TRBV6-9, the J call TRBJ2-4. The clonotype was recovered from a human donor in good health. Some clones in this sample may be carry-over from other donors' samples. This chain's CDR3 is CASSLRTFDIQYF.